The clone carrying this T cell receptor beta chain was seen repeatedly, ten times or more. The source of the sample is a study of low-dose radiotherapy and immunotherapy resistance in tumors. Study summary: Cohort 1 received 0.5 Gy per fraction every 2 weeks, totaling 6.5 Gy. Ipilimumab 1 mg/kg every six weeks, together with nivolumab 240 mg every two weeks, was given intravenously to patients.

With TRAV- and TRBV-specific primers, first-strand cDNA was made, covering the alpha and beta chains. Over around 19 PCR cycles, TCRs were amplified from a constant-region primer and V-primer adapter. TCRdb independently ran MiXCR on the reads; one entry per CDR3 protein. The sample holds 65,000 to 95,000 distinct CDR3 sequences; 17% are singletons and the top ten take roughly 1.4%. Time point in this sample: after trial treatment. Treatment defined: LDRT plus nivolumab, ipilimumab, low-dose cyclophosphamide and aspirin (RACIN trial). The presence of advanced solid tumors lacking tumor-infiltrating lymphocytes characterized eligible patients. The germline V gene encodes CDR1 DFQATT and CDR2 SNEGSKA (reference sequence). The CDR3 contains 16 residues. The J segment lost 8 bases and the V segment lost 0 bases, leaving 13 bases of the junction unmatched.

The chain links TRBV20-1 to TRBJ2-1; 7 bases are a match to TRBD2. The starting material was PBMCs, obtained after low-dose radiotherapy plus immunotherapy. The TCR sequence derives from a male donor with prostate cancer. CDR3 nucleotide sequence: TGCAGTGCTAGAGAGACGGCGGGGGTGCTTTTTGATGAGCAGTTCTTC. The encoded protein is CSARETAGVLFDEQFF.